These 5 T cell receptor beta chains came from one sample sequenced in a study of blood T cell repertoires in COVID-19. TCRdb keeps only in-frame clones here, not all; method: immunoSEQ multiplex PCR. The sample carries around 86,000 clones, roughly 84% recorded once. The material sequenced was peripheral blood. The source is a human donor in a cohort sampled during active COVID-19.

The chain uses TRBV19 and TRBJ1-2; 7 bases are a match to TRBD1. The CDR3 has 13 residues. With 7 bases clipped from V and 8 bases from J, the junction kept 10 bases outside the gene matches. Germline lookup yields CDR1 LNHDA and CDR2 SQIVND (reference sequence). For the CDR3, the DNA is TGTGCCAGTATTCGGTACAGGGGACGGGGCTACACCTTC. As protein: CASIRYRGRGYTF.

There are a few counts of this clone. The chain links TRBV29-1 to TRBJ2-5; D might be TRBD2 (6 bases). V was pared by 7 bases and J by 5 bases, with 11 bases between. Germline lookup yields CDR1 SQVTM and CDR2 ANQGSEA. The CDR3 has 11 amino acids. For the CDR3, the DNA is TGCAGCGCGGCGGAGGGGGAGACCCAGTACTTC. As protein: CSAAEGETQYF. The whole variable domain, remainder taken from reference TRBV29-1 and TRBJ2-5, is SAVISQKPSRDICQRGTSLTIQCQVDSQVTMMFWYRQQPGQSLTLIATANQGSEATYESGFVIDKFPISRPNLTFSTLTVSNMSPEDSSIYLCSAAEGETQYFGPGTRLLVL.

This sequence joins TRBV11-3 and TRBJ2-3; D remains unclear. The CDR3 is 13 residues long. V shed 0 bases and J shed 2 bases, with 3 bases lying between them. Germline CDR1 SGHNT, CDR2 YENEEA. CDR3 sequence: CASSLEYTDTQYF. For the CDR3, the DNA is TGTGCCAGCAGCTTAGAGTACACAGATACGCAGTATTTT.

The chain combines TRBV7-9 with TRBJ1-1, with a tentative D call TRBD1 (6 bases). Germline V gene sequence: CDR1 SEHNR, CDR2 FQNEAQ (reference sequence). The V end was cut by 3 bases, the J end by 0 bases, with 11 bases between. CDR3 length: 15 amino acids. The CDR3 protein is CASSFPPGVNTEAFF. Here the CDR3 DNA reads TGTGCCAGCAGCTTTCCCCCAGGGGTGAACACTGAAGCTTTCTTT.

This chain joins TRBV7-3 and TRBJ2-2; 16 bases agree with TRBD2. V was clipped by 5 bases and J by 6 bases; unmatched bases: 3. From germline, CDR1 is SGHTA and CDR2 FQGTGA. This CDR3 spans 16 amino acids. CDR3 DNA: TGTGCCAGCAGCCTGGGACTAGCGGGAGGGGCCGGGGAGCTGTTTTTT. It specifies CASSLGLAGGAGELFF.